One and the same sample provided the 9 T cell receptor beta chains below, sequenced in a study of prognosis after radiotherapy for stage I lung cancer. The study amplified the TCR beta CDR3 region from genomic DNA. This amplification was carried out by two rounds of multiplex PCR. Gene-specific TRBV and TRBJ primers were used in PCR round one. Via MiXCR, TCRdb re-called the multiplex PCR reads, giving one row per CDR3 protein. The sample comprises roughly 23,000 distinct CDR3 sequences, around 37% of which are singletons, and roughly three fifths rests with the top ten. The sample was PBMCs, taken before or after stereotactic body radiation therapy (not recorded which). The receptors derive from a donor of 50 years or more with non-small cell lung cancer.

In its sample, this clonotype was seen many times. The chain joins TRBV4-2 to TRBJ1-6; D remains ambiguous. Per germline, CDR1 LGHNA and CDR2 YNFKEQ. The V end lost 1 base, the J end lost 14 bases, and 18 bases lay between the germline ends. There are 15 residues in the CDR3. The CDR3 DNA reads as TGTGCCAGCAGCCAAGTTCCCGGCCTGGCGATGGCCCTCCACTTT. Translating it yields CASSQVPGLAMALHF.

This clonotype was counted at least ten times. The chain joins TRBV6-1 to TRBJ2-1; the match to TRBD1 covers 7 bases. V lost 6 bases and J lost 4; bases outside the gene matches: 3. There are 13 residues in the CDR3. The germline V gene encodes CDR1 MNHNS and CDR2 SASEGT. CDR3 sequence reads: CASRGQRYNEQFF. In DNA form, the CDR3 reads TGTGCCAGCAGGGGACAGAGGTACAATGAGCAGTTCTTC.

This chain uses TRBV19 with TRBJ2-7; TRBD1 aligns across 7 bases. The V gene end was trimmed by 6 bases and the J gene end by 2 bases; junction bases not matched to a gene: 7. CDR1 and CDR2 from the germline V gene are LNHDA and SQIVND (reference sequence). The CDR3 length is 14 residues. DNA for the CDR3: TGTGCCAGTAGAACCGGGACAGAAACCTACGAGCAGTACTTC. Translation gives CASRTGTETYEQYF. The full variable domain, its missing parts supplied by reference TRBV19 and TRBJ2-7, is DGGITQSPKYLFRKEGQNVTLSCEQNLNHDAMYWYRQDPGQGLRLIYYSQIVNDFQKGDIAEGYSVSREKKESFPLTVTSAQKNPTAFYLCASRTGTETYEQYFGPGTRLTVT.

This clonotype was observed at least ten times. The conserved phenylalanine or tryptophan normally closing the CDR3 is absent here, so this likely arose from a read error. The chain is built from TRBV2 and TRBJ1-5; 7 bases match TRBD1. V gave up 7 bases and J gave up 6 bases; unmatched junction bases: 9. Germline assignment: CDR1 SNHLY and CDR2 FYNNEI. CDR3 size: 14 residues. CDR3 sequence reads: CASIQTGEGQPQHS. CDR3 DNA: TGTGCCAGCATCCAAACAGGGGAGGGTCAGCCCCAGCATTCT.

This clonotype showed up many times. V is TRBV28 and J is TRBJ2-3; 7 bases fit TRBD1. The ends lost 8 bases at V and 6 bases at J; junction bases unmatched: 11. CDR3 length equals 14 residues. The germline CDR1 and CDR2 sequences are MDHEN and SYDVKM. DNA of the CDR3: TGTGCCAGCCGAACCCAGGGGGTTTCGGATACGCAGTATTTT. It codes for CASRTQGVSDTQYF.

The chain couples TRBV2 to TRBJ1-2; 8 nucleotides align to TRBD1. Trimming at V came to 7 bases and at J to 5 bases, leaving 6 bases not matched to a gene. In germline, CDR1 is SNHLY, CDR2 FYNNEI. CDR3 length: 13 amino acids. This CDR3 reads CASNQGADYGYTF. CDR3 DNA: TGTGCCAGCAACCAGGGGGCGGATTATGGCTACACCTTC. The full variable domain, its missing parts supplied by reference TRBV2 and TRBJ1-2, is EPEVTQTPSHQVTQMGQEVILRCVPISNHLYFYWYRQILGQKVEFLVSFYNNEISEKSEIFDDQFSVERPDGSNFTLKIRSTKLEDSAMYFCASNQGADYGYTFGSGTRLTVV.

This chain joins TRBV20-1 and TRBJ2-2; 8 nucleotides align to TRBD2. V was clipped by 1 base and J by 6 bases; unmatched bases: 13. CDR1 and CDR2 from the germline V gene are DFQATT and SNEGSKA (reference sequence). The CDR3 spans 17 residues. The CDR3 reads CSARVSISGGPPGELFF. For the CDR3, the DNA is TGCAGTGCTAGAGTATCTATATCGGGAGGGCCTCCCGGGGAGCTGTTTTTT.

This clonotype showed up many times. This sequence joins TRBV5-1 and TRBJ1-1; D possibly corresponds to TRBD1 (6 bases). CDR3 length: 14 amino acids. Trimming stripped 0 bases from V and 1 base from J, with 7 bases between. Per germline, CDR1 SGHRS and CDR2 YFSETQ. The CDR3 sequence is CASSLEQGNTEAFF. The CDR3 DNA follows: TGCGCCAGCAGCTTGGAACAGGGGAACACTGAAGCTTTCTTT.

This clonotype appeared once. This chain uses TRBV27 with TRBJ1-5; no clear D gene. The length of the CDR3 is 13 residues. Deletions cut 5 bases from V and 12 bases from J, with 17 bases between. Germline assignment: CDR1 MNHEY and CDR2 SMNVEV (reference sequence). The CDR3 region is CASSLDLNKHQHF. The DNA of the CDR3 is TGTGCCAGCAGTCTCGACCTCAATAAGCACCAGCATTTT.